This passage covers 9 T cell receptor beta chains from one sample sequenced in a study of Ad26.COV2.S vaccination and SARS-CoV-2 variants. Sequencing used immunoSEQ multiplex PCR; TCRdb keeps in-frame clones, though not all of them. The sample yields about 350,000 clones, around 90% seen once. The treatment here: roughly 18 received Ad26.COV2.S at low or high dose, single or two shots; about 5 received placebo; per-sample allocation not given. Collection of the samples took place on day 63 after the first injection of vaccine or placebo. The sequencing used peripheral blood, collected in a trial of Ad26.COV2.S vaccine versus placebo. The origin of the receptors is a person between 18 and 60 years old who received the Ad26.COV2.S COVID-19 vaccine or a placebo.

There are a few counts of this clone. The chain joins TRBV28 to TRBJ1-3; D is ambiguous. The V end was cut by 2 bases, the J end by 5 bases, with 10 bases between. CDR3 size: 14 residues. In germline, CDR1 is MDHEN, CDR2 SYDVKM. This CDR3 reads CASSLRSTRNTIYF. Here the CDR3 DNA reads TGTGCCAGCAGTTTAAGGTCCACCCGAAACACCATATATTTT.

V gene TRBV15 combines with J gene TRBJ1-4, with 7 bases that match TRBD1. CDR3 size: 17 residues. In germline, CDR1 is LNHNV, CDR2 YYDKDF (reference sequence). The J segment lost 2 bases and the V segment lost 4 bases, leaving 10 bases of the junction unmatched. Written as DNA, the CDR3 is TGTGCCACCAGCACAGAAGGGGGCTTGACGACTAATGAAAAACTGTTTTTT. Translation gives CATSTEGGLTTNEKLFF. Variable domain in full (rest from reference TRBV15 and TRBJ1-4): DAMVIQNPRYQVTQFGKPVTLSCSQTLNHNVMYWYQQKSSQAPKLLFHYYDKDFNNEADTPDNFQSRRPNTSFCFLDIRSPGLGDTAMYLCATSTEGGLTTNEKLFFGSGTQLSVL.

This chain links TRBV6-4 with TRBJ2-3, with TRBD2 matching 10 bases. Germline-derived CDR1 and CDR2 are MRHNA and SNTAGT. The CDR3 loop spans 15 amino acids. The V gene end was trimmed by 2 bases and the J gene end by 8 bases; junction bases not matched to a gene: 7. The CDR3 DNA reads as TGTGCCAGCAGTGACGTTAGCGGGGGGAGGGTTACGCAGTATTTT. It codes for CASSDVSGGRVTQYF.

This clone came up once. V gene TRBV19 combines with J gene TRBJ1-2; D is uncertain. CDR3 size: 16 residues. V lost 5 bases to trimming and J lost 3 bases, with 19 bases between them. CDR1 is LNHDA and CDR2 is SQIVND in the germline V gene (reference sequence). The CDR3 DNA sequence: TGTGCCAGTAGTTCCCCGGACCCGAGGATCGACTATGGCTACACCTTC. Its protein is CASSSPDPRIDYGYTF.

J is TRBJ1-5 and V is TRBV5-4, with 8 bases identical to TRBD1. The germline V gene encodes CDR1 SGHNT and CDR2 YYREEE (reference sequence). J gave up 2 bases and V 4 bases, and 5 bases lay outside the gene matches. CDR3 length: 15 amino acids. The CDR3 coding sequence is TGTGCCAGCAGCATCCAGGGGGCTGGCAATCAGCCCCAGCATTTT. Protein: CASSIQGAGNQPQHF.

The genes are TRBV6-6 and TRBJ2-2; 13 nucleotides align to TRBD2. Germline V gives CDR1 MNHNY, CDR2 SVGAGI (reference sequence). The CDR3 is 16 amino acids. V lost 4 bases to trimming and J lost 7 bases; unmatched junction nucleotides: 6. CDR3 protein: CASSFPGLAGDGELFF. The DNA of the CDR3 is TGTGCCAGCAGTTTCCCCGGACTAGCGGGAGACGGGGAGCTGTTTTTT.

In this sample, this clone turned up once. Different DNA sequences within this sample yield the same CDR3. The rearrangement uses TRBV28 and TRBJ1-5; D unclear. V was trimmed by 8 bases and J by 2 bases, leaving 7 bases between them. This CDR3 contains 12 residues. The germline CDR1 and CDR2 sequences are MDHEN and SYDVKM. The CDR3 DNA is TGTGCCAGCGGGGTGGGCAATCAGCCCCAGCATTTT. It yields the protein CASGVGNQPQHF.

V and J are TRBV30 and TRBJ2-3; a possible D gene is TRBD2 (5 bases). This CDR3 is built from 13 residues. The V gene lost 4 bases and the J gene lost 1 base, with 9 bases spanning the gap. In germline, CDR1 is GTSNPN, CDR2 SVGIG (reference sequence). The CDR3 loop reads CAWTPGGTDTQYF. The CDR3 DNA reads TGTGCCTGGACCCCCGGGGGCACAGATACGCAGTATTTT.

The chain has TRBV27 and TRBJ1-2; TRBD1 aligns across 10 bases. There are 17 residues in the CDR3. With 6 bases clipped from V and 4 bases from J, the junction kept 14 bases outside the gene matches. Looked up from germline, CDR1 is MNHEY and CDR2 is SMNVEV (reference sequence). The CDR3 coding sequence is TGTGCCAGCAGGGCCGGGACAGGGGCACCCCTCCCCTATGGCTACACCTTC. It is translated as CASRAGTGAPLPYGYTF.